One and the same sample provided the 20 T cell receptor beta chains below, sequenced in a study of identical twins. MiXCR, applied by TCRdb to the 5' RACE reads, yields one record per CDR3 protein. In the table there are around 250,000 distinct CDR3 sequences, over 5% of which are singletons. This sample also appeared in a second study, on T cells expressing NK-cell markers.

Sequenced sample: CD8+ T cells sorted from blood. These receptor sequences come from a woman under 30 in good health.

The V and J genes are TRBV7-6 and TRBJ2-3; 8 bases are shared with TRBD1. Germline V gene sequence: CDR1 SGHVS, CDR2 FNYEAQ. CDR3 length: 15 residues. V lost 5 bases, J lost 6 bases, and 10 bases stayed unmatched. CDR3 residues: CASSRQGPGVDTQYF. CDR3 nucleotides: TGTGCCAGCAGCCGACAGGGGCCGGGTGTGGATACGCAGTATTTT.

This clonotype was found a few times. The V gene is TRBV10-2, the J gene TRBJ2-2; no definite D call. Per germline, CDR1 WSHSY and CDR2 SAAADI. Deletions cut 3 bases from V and 1 base from J, with 9 bases between. The CDR3 extends over 15 amino acids. This CDR3 reads CASSEAPGNTGELFF. In DNA, the CDR3 is TGCGCCAGCAGTGAAGCCCCAGGGAACACCGGGGAGCTGTTTTTT.

This clonotype occurred a few times. J is TRBJ2-1 and V is TRBV4-1; 8 bases line up with TRBD2. The CDR3 length is 17 residues. V dropped 1 base and J dropped 7; count of bases not matched to a gene: 12. Germline-derived CDR1 and CDR2 are MGHRA and YSYEKL. The CDR3 here is CASSQGPPAGEKNEQFF. CDR3 coding DNA: TGCGCCAGCAGCCAAGGGCCCCCAGCGGGAGAGAAGAATGAGCAGTTCTTC.

This clonotype came up many times. The V call is TRBV5-1, the J call TRBJ2-1; no reliable D call. CDR3 length equals 13 residues. The V gene's germline CDR1 is SGHRS and CDR2 YFSETQ. V was clipped by 4 bases and J by 2 bases, with 7 bases between them. CDR3 coding DNA: TGCGCCAGCAGCCACCAGACCTACAATGAGCAGTTCTTC. It is translated as CASSHQTYNEQFF.

The table lists this clonotype with a few counts. The V and J genes are TRBV7-6 and TRBJ2-7; the match to TRBD1 covers 7 bases. Germline V gene data show CDR1 as SGHVS and CDR2 as FNYEAQ. The CDR3 length is 15 residues. Trimming removed 3 bases from V and 0 bases from J; junction bases left unmatched: 5. CDR3 amino acids: CASSFGTAPSYEQYF. The CDR3 DNA is TGTGCCAGCAGCTTCGGGACAGCCCCCTCCTACGAGCAGTACTTC.

The table lists this clonotype with a few counts. The chain employs TRBV6-2 or TRBV6-3 and TRBJ2-1; D might be TRBD2 (5 bases). The CDR3 loop spans 16 amino acids. With 6 bases removed from V and 0 bases from J, the gap between germline ends came to 15 bases. CDR1 is MNHEY, CDR2 SVGEGT, per germline. Here the CDR3 reads CASSRAGLASYNEQFF. The CDR3 DNA sequence: TGTGCCAGCAGCCGCGCGGGTCTTGCCTCCTACAATGAGCAGTTCTTC.

The chain couples TRBV6-5 to TRBJ2-1; tentative D call: TRBD2 (6 bases). Germline V gene data show CDR1 as MNHEY and CDR2 as SVGAGI. The CDR3 totals 15 residues. V was pared by 5 bases and J by 3 bases, with 14 bases between. The CDR3 loop reads CASSTSSRLYNEQFF. CDR3 nucleotide sequence: TGTGCCAGCAGTACTAGCTCCCGACTCTACAATGAGCAGTTCTTC.

This clonotype occurred a few times. The rearrangement joins TRBV27 to TRBJ2-5; the D gene is possibly TRBD2 (5 bases). CDR3 length: 14 residues. V was trimmed by 5 bases and J by 2 bases, leaving 12 bases between them. CDR1 is MNHEY, CDR2 SMNVEV, per germline (reference sequence). CDR3 in DNA: TGTGCCAGCAGTCCTCGACGCGGGCAAGAGACCCAGTACTTC. Translated, it gives CASSPRRGQETQYF.

The V call is TRBV6-5, the J call TRBJ2-3; TRBD1 aligns across 10 bases. Germline V lookup: CDR1 MNHEY, CDR2 SVGAGI. With 10 bases clipped from V and 9 bases from J, the junction kept 1 base outside the gene matches. This CDR3 spans 10 amino acids. The CDR3 DNA reads as TGTGCCACGGGACAGGGGACGCAGTATTTT. Translating gives CATGQGTQYF.

This clonotype showed up just a few times. This chain links TRBV27 with TRBJ2-7, with D perhaps assigned TRBD1 or TRBD2 (5 bases each). CDR3 length equals 14 residues. Deletions cut 4 bases from V and 0 bases from J, with 10 bases between. Germline CDR1 MNHEY, CDR2 SMNVEV (reference sequence). The CDR3 here is CASSSSGPSYEQYF. The CDR3 DNA reads TGTGCCAGCAGTTCGTCGGGGCCCTCCTACGAGCAGTACTTC.

This sequence joins TRBV15 and TRBJ1-5; unclear D gene. The germline V gene encodes CDR1 LNHNV and CDR2 YYDKDF (reference sequence). This CDR3 has 14 residues. V lost 3 bases and J lost 9, with 15 bases in between. The CDR3 spells CATSSQAATGPQHF. CDR3 nucleotides: TGTGCCACCAGCAGTCAGGCCGCTACGGGGCCCCAGCATTTT.

This clonotype was seen repeatedly, ten times or more. The rearrangement joins TRBV6-6 to TRBJ1-1, with 7 positions matching TRBD1. Germline-derived CDR1 and CDR2 are MNHNY and SVGAGI (reference sequence). CDR3 length equals 13 residues. J gave up 4 bases and V 8 bases, and 7 bases lay outside the gene matches. The CDR3 DNA follows: TGTGCCAGCCTCAACAGGGGTACCACTGAAGCTTTCTTT. This sequence encodes CASLNRGTTEAFF.

At least ten counts were recorded for this clonotype. The chain has TRBV7-9 and TRBJ1-3; TRBD1 matches 7 bases. The CDR3 covers 15 residues. V lost 5 bases to trimming and J lost 2 bases; unmatched junction nucleotides: 6. CDR1 is SEHNR, CDR2 FQNEAQ, per germline (reference sequence). CDR3 sequence: CASSPKTGAGNTIYF. The CDR3 bases are TGTGCCAGCAGCCCTAAAACAGGGGCTGGAAACACCATATATTTT. Based on the CDR3 plus reference TRBV7-9 and TRBJ1-3, the full variable domain is DTGVSQNPRHKITKRGQNVTFRCDPISEHNRLYWYRQTLGQGPEFLTYFQNEAQLEKSRLLSDRFSAERPKGSFSTLEIQRTEQGDSAMYLCASSPKTGAGNTIYFGEGSWLTVV.

This clonotype has ten or more counts. This rearrangement joins TRBV20-1 to TRBJ2-3; TRBD2 agrees at 10 bases. In germline, CDR1 is DFQATT, CDR2 SNEGSKA (reference sequence). J was trimmed by 0 bases and V by 5 bases; bases with no gene match: 8. The CDR3 contains 16 residues. CDR3 loop: CSAEALAGVSTDTQYF. CDR3 DNA: TGCAGTGCTGAGGCGCTAGCGGGAGTCAGCACAGATACGCAGTATTTT.

This chain uses TRBV5-4 with TRBJ2-2; D assignment may be TRBD1 or TRBD2 (5 bases each). V shed 9 bases and J shed 5 bases, with 14 bases lying between them. This CDR3 has 13 amino acids. Germline V lookup: CDR1 SGHNT, CDR2 YYREEE (reference sequence). The CDR3 region has the DNA TGTGCCATCAGGGACCCAGGGACCGGGGAGCTGTTTTTT. The encoded protein is CAIRDPGTGELFF.

The V gene is TRBV7-3, the J gene TRBJ2-7, with 8 positions matching TRBD1. Germline assignment: CDR1 SGHTA and CDR2 FQGTGA. The CDR3 runs to 13 residues. With 0 bases clipped from V and 9 bases from J, the junction kept 4 bases outside the gene matches. The CDR3 protein is CASSLTGTGSQYF. The CDR3 DNA is TGTGCCAGCAGCTTAACCGGGACAGGCTCGCAGTACTTC.

J is TRBJ2-1 and V is TRBV5-5; D is ambiguous. The CDR3 has 16 amino acids. The ends were cut back, 3 bases at V and 4 bases at J, with 17 bases in the middle. Germline values: CDR1 SGHKS, CDR2 YYEKEE (reference sequence). The CDR3 DNA sequence: TGTGCCAGCAGCTCGTTGTTTGCCGCACATTACAATGAGCAGTTCTTC. It translates to CASSSLFAAHYNEQFF.

V and J are TRBV12-3 or TRBV12-4 and TRBJ2-1; D is unresolved. With 8 bases removed from V and 9 bases from J, the gap between germline ends came to 14 bases. The CDR3 totals 12 residues. CDR3 nucleotide sequence: TGTGCCAGCCGTCAGGTTGCCACTGAGCAGTTCTTC. Its protein product is CASRQVATEQFF.

The table lists this clonotype with many counts. The CDR3 reads CASSFTSGDYYEQYF. As DNA, the CDR3 is TGCGCCAGCAGCTTTACTAGCGGGGATTACTACGAGCAGTACTTC. The rearrangement links TRBV5-1 to TRBJ2-7; 10 bases are a match to TRBD2. J was trimmed by 3 bases and V by 2 bases; bases with no gene match: 5. This CDR3 has 15 residues. Germline CDR1 is SGHRS and CDR2 is YFSETQ. The variable domain in full, completed from reference TRBV5-1 and TRBJ2-7, reads KAGVTQTPRYLIKTRGQQVTLSCSPISGHRSVSWYQQTPGQGLQFLFEYFSETQRNKGNFPGRFSGRQFSNSRSEMNVSTLELGDSALYLCASSFTSGDYYEQYFGPGTRLTVT.

This clonotype was detected many times. V and J are TRBV5-5 and TRBJ1-1; TRBD1 might be the D (5 bases). The V and J ends lost 2 bases and 0 bases respectively, with 11 bases between them. The CDR3 sequence is 15 residues long. Germline-derived CDR1 and CDR2 are SGHKS and YYEKEE (reference sequence). Here the CDR3 reads CASSFLQGMNTEAFF. CDR3 DNA: TGTGCCAGCAGCTTCCTCCAGGGAATGAACACTGAAGCTTTCTTT. The full variable domain, rest sourced from reference TRBV5-5 and TRBJ1-1, is DAGVTQSPTHLIKTRGQQVTLRCSPISGHKSVSWYQQVLGQGPQFIFQYYEKEERGRGNFPDRFSARQFPNYSSELNVNALLLGDSALYLCASSFLQGMNTEAFFGQGTRLTVV.